This is a list of T cell receptor beta chains from one sample in a study of T cell responses to AZD1222 COVID-19 vaccine. Sequencing used immunoSEQ multiplex PCR; TCRdb keeps in-frame clones, though not all of them. The sample consists of more than 150,000 clones, 94% of them appearing once. The specimen comprised peripheral blood, sampled on day 0 of AZD1222 vaccination. The receptor set was obtained from an adult in good health. The CDR3 runs from the conserved cysteine through the conserved F or W. The D gene is left open where the match is weak. Clone size is stated in some rows and not others, as once, few, many or a class when expanded.

abundance	v_gene	j_gene	d_gene	CDR3aa	CDR3nt
NA	TRBV28	TRBJ1-6	NA	CASSFDQGIFSPLHF	TGTGCCAGCAGTTTTGATCAGGGTATATTCTCACCCCTCCACTTT
NA	TRBV2	TRBJ2-7	NA	CASRGNHYEQYF	TGTGCCAGCAGGGGGAATCACTACGAGCAGTACTTC
once	TRBV6-5	TRBJ1-2	TRBD1	CASRADRDYGYTF	TGTGCCAGCAGAGCTGACAGGGATTATGGCTACACCTTC
NA	TRBV2	TRBJ2-2	NA	CASSGASSNTGELFF	TGTGCCAGCAGTGGGGCTTCGTCGAACACCGGGGAGCTGTTTTTT
NA	TRBV18	TRBJ2-1	NA	CASSPNRASSYNEQFF	TGTGCCAGCTCACCAAACAGGGCGAGCTCCTACAATGAGCAGTTCTTC
NA	TRBV6-6	TRBJ1-3	NA	CASSYGPSGNTIYF	TGTGCCAGCAGTTACGGGCCCTCCGGAAACACCATATATTTT
NA	TRBV4-2	TRBJ2-7	NA	CASSLFGDESAEQYF	TGTGCCAGCAGCCTTTTTGGTGACGAGTCCGCCGAGCAGTACTTC
NA	TRBV19	TRBJ1-2	NA	CASHPPLEPYGYTF	TGTGCCAGCCACCCCCCTCTTGAACCCTATGGCTACACCTTC
NA	TRBV30	TRBJ1-2	NA	CAWTDGNNYGYTF	TGTGCCTGGACGGACGGAAACAACTATGGCTACACCTTC
NA	TRBV15	TRBJ2-6	NA	CATSRDAGARGANVLTF	TGTGCCACCAGCAGAGATGCGGGGGCGCGAGGGGCCAACGTCCTGACTTTC
NA	TRBV15	TRBJ1-1	TRBD1	CATSRDLQGLVAFF	TGTGCCACCAGCAGAGATCTACAGGGGCTAGTAGCTTTCTTT
NA	TRBV28	TRBJ2-7	TRBD2	CASREGPNEQYF	TGTGCCAGCCGGGAGGGCCCTAACGAGCAGTACTTC
NA	TRBV6-1	TRBJ1-2	TRBD1	CASSEVGQGVFGYTF	TGTGCCAGCAGTGAGGTGGGACAGGGAGTTTTCGGCTACACCTTC
NA	TRBV7-8	TRBJ1-2	NA	CASSLGPRQRNGYTF	TGTGCCAGCAGCTTAGGACCGAGACAAAGAAATGGCTACACCTTC
NA	TRBV28	TRBJ1-2	TRBD1	CASMYGAGGYGYTF	TGTGCCAGCATGTATGGGGCAGGGGGCTATGGCTACACCTTC
once	TRBV14	TRBJ2-1	NA	CASSQVGYNEQFF	TGTGCCAGCAGCCAAGTGGGGTACAATGAGCAGTTCTTC